Following are 11 T cell receptor beta chains from one sample sequenced in a study of identical twins (dated by TCRdb to the mid-2010s). Libraries were constructed by 5' RACE. Sequencing used an Illumina HiSeq 2000. TCRdb ran its own pipeline on the public reads, namely fastp trimming at Q25 and MiXCR clone calling, and kept in-frame beta chains. Each entry merges the rows of one CDR3 protein and shows their most common DNA and genes. The sample includes hundreds of thousands of distinct CDR3 sequences, with approximately 18% observed a single time. The ten largest make up 10% to 15% of the sample. This sample also belongs to another study, concerning T cells expressing NK-cell markers.

Sequencing input: PBMCs. The receptors were gathered from a woman younger than 30 in good health.

Ten or more counts support this clonotype. This chain uses TRBV20-1 with TRBJ2-3, with D uncertain. The germline gives CDR1 DFQATT, CDR2 SNEGSKA (reference sequence). The CDR3 length is 12 residues. Trimming shortened V by 6 bases and J by 5 bases, and 12 bases separated the two germline ends. The CDR3 region is CSAVGLEDTQYF. The CDR3 DNA sequence: TGCAGTGCGGTAGGCTTGGAAGATACGCAGTATTTT.

This clonotype was counted between two and nine times. The chain uses TRBV10-2 and TRBJ2-5, with 7 bases lining up with TRBD1. Germline V gene lookup returns CDR1 WSHSY and CDR2 SAAADI. After removal of 9 bases from V and 1 base from J, the junction contained 5 bases not matched to a gene. This CDR3 has 13 amino acids. The CDR3 loop is CASATGPQETQYF. CDR3 sequence (DNA): TGCGCCAGTGCGACAGGGCCCCAAGAGACCCAGTACTTC.

J is TRBJ2-2 and V is TRBV6-1; unclear D gene. V was cut by 7 bases and J by 0 bases, with 9 bases left in between. CDR1 and CDR2 from the germline V gene are MNHNS and SASEGT. This CDR3 has 14 amino acids. For the CDR3, the DNA is TGTGCCAGCATCCTTAATGCGAACACCGGGGAGCTGTTTTTT. Its protein product is CASILNANTGELFF.

This clonotype was observed a few times. This chain joins TRBV29-1 and TRBJ2-1; no clear D. The CDR3 sequence is 13 residues long. Trimming took 6 bases from V and 1 from J, leaving 10 bases between them. Germline CDR1 SQVTM, CDR2 ANQGSEA. CDR3 bases: TGCAGCGTGTTGTCGGAGTCCTACAATGAGCAGTTCTTC. This codes for CSVLSESYNEQFF.

The chain combines TRBV9 with TRBJ2-5; possible D gene TRBD1, 5 bases. The length of the CDR3 is 15 residues. The V and J ends lost 0 bases and 4 bases respectively, with 13 bases between them. CDR1 is SGDLS and CDR2 is YYNGEE in the germline V gene. CDR3 sequence reads: CASSVDDLGVETQYF. CDR3 sequence (DNA): TGTGCCAGCAGCGTAGACGACCTAGGGGTAGAGACCCAGTACTTC.

In its sample, this clonotype was seen a few times. The chain has TRBV9 and TRBJ1-2; D not certain. There are 11 residues in the CDR3. Germline-derived CDR1 and CDR2 are SGDLS and YYNGEE. V lost 7 bases, J lost 8 bases, and 12 bases lay in between. As DNA, the CDR3 is TGTGCCAGCGAGACGTCGGGGGGCTACACCTTC. Translating gives CASETSGGYTF.

V is TRBV12-3 or TRBV12-4 and J is TRBJ2-3; D not resolved. This CDR3 is 15 amino acids long. The V gene lost 3 bases and the J gene lost 2 bases, with 12 bases spanning the gap. CDR3 bases: TGTGCCAGCAGTTTTAGCCGGCTATACACAGATACGCAGTATTTT. Residues: CASSFSRLYTDTQYF.

This clonotype has more than one count but fewer than ten. The gene calls are TRBV18 and TRBJ2-3; 7 nucleotides align to TRBD2. Trimming cost V 5 bases and J 0 bases; bases outside gene matches: 8. Germline CDR1 is KGHSH and CDR2 is LQKENI. This CDR3 contains 16 residues. The CDR3: CASSFQSGVSTDTQYF. The CDR3 coding sequence is TGTGCCAGCTCATTCCAGAGCGGGGTGAGCACAGATACGCAGTATTTT.

This clonotype has only a few counts. The rearrangement joins TRBV12-3 or TRBV12-4 to TRBJ2-7; tentatively, D is TRBD2 (5 bases). The CDR3 covers 17 residues. V lost 6 bases and J lost 0, with 21 bases in between. In DNA form, the CDR3 reads TGTGCCAGCAGCCGAAGCCCTAGATCGGGGAGCTCCTACGAGCAGTACTTC. Amino acid sequence: CASSRSPRSGSSYEQYF.

The chain has TRBV20-1 and TRBJ1-4; TRBD1 matches at 7 bases. Germline V CDR1 and CDR2: DFQATT, SNEGSKA (reference sequence). This CDR3 has 15 amino acids. Trimming took 5 bases from V and 6 from J; bases not matched to a gene: 12. The CDR3 DNA sequence: TGCAGTGCTCCTCGGACAGGAGTTATGTATGAAAAACTGTTTTTT. Its translation is CSAPRTGVMYEKLFF.

This rearrangement joins TRBV21-1 to TRBJ2-7. TRBV21-1 is termed a pseudogene. The CDR3 consists of 16 residues. In nucleotides, the CDR3 is TGTGCCAGCAGCACTGCGGACGGAGCGAGCTCCTACGAGCAGTACTTC. This gives the protein CASSTADGASSYEQYF.